This note documents a single T cell receptor (beta chain) sequence. The antigen is unknown. Total RNA extraction produced at least 5.5 micrograms (per sample) for the study. These data originate in a study of blood T cells in healthy people across ages. General study findings and limits: Diversity estimated from one million T cells was considered an underestimate. It was the long-lived donors that had more naive CD4+ cells and higher diversity than aged donors.

Combining a sample-barcoded 5' primer with a J-beta primer mix, a second PCR ran for about 6 to 12 cycles. In TCRdb, the 5' RACE reads were re-called with MiXCR into one record per CDR3 protein. Here the sample spans over 600,000 distinct CDR3 sequences, approximately 53% being singletons. The CDR3 spans 14 residues. Germline loops: CDR1 LGHNA, CDR2 YNFKEQ. V was cut by 7 bases and J by 7 bases, with 19 bases left in between. Material for sequencing was blood. The clonotype originates from a man in his forties or fifties in good health. V and J are TRBV4-2 and TRBJ1-1; the D gene is possibly TRBD1 (5 bases). This CDR3 reads CASTGFDRNHEAFF. The CDR3 DNA reads TGTGCCAGCACCGGCTTCGACAGAAATCATGAAGCTTTCTTT.